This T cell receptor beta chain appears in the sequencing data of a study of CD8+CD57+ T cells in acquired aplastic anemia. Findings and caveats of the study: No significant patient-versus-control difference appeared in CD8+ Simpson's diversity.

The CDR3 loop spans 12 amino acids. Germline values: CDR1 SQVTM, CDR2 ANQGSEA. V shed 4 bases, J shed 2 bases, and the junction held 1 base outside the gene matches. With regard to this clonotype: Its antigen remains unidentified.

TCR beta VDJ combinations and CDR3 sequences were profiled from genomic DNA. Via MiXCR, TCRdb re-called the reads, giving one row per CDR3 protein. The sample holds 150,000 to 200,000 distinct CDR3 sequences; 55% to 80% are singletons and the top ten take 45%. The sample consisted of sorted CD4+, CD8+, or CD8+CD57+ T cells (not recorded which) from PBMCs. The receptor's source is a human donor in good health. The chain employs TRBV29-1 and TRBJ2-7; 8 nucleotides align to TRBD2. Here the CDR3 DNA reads TGCAGCGTTGTACTAGCGGCCTACGAGCAGTACTTC. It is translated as CSVVLAAYEQYF.